This TCR beta chain was identified during a study of cytomegalovirus exposure and HLA in healthy donors (dated by TCRdb to about 2017). In the study overall: In an earlier analysis of about 560 of the donors, approximately 300 Gb of sequence data and 90 million to 130 million unique TCR beta sequences from about 190 million T cells were reported. A later analysis re-analyzed previously published TCR beta repertoires from 600 to 850 donors and added high-resolution HLA genotyping to study TCR occurrence patterns. In an earlier analysis of about 590 of the donors, high-throughput TCR beta sequencing was used to judge whether each TCR beta V gene segment behaved as functional or pseudogenic. An early release covering 550 to 650 HLA-typed donors comprised around 300 gigabases of sequencing data and about 90 million unique TCR sequences. Donor age, sex, ethnicity and CMV serostatus were compiled together with the repertoire data. The aim of the study was to test whether cataloging public T cell receptors could identify signatures of past pathogen exposure. Rather than drawing on any new phenotypic data, the later analysis identified candidate immune exposures from TCR beta sequences and the way those sequences occurred across donors. Every repertoire in the discovery cohort had been generated on one and the same sequencing platform. Typing coverage varied by locus: roughly 620-640 donors for A, B, C, DRB1 and DQB1; roughly 510 for DQA1; over 600 for DPA1; approximately 490 for DPB1. Across roughly 420 genotyped donors of the cohort, an average of roughly 200,000 unique TCR beta nucleotide sequences per donor were sequenced, and roughly 20% of those sequences were non-productive. Of the 350 to 400 genotyped donors, over 70% fell in the genetic ancestry cluster associated with self-reported Caucasian donors. High-throughput TCR immunosequencing, statistical association of individual TCRs with disease status, and machine learning were combined to predict cytomegalovirus infection status. A later genetic analysis used genome-wide SNP genotypes for about three fifths of the 666 donors, treating that subset as a discovery cohort. Four to six DR-DQ haplotypes were handled as single units for association and clustering, since linkage in the cohort was strong. HLA typing covered class I and class II loci at four-digit resolution. Besides the first cohort of some 670 subjects, a separate validation cohort made up of 90 to 150 different subjects was used. The study profiled the T cell repertoires of fewer than 850 subjects by immunosequencing and related them to cytomegalovirus serostatus. The research as a whole found: Assigning TCR associations to individual alleles was difficult when HLA alleles, especially DR and DQ, strongly co-occurred. Most CMV-associated TCR beta chains appeared to be HLA-restricted in a later analysis, and the HLA associations seemed to be driven largely by CMV exposure. A further reported finding was that TCR beta sequences accurately predicted the HLA-A and HLA-B alleles for most subjects in the first cohort. Linkage disequilibrium might explain the correlated functional status among segregating V segments, but an unknown experimental factor could not be ruled out. An earlier analysis of approximately 540 of the donors showed that most TCR beta V segments appeared in productive rearrangements either about 90% or about 30% of the time, which broadly matched IMGT annotations. In a later analysis, 16,951 TCR beta sequences were associated with specific HLA alleles at a false discovery rate of 0.05. In the study, around 150 TCR beta chains were listed as associated with cytomegalovirus. Some IMGT-functional V segments, including TRBV6-2 and TRBV6-3, could not be told apart with the 87-base-pair reads, so those segments were excluded. In a later analysis, the rate of TCR association differed among HLA loci, with DRB1 alleles having the most associated TCRs and HLA-C alleles having the fewest. Because some donors lacked HLA typing at each locus, the association tests relied only on the typed subset. The authors suggested that the approach could potentially be extended to other disease states and immunological phenotypes. Across donors, most TCR sequences were observed very rarely, whereas some public TCRs were present in many individuals. Over 15 rarely observed V segments, including chromosome 9 orphons, were excluded from the earlier analysis of about 610 of the donors because counts were too low. Only TCR beta chains were sequenced in this cohort, and the absence of alpha or paired-chain data limited detectable features. Roughly uniform sequencing depth across donors was assumed in presence/absence analyses, although this assumption may not hold. Compared with the roughly 700-donor mean, donors in an Asian-associated ancestry cluster had fewer N-insertions in productive TCRs, according to a later genetic analysis. CMV serostatus was the only immune exposure information available for the cohort. V-gene and J-gene trimming of TCR beta chains was associated with a missense DCLRE1C variant in a later genetic analysis, and the association was replicated in an independent cohort. A later analysis found that HLA-associated TCR beta chains were more clonally expanded and had lower generation probabilities than equally common non-associated chains. The classifier was reported to diagnose cytomegalovirus status with high specificity and sensitivity in both the original cohort and the validation cohort. Several of the top co-occurrence clusters appeared to be linked to parvovirus B19, influenza, CMV and Epstein-Barr virus, according to a later analysis. A cluster of highly shared sequence variants was judged likely to be a technical artifact of the sequencing pipeline. In vitro tests confirmed that a few of the cytomegalovirus-associated TCR beta chains recognize cytomegalovirus antigens.

Library method: the immunoSEQ multiplex PCR assay. For the multiplex PCR, a mixture combining 60 forward primers for TCR Vbeta segments and 13 reverse primers for TCR Jbeta segments was used. A multiplex PCR assay on genomic DNA amplified the CDR3 region of rearranged TCR beta genes. Amplified TCR beta libraries were sequenced as 87-base-pair reads on the Illumina HiSeq System. From the authors' description of their analysis: A later analysis tallied tens of millions of unique TCR beta chains across the 666 repertoires, and about 12 million of those chains were shared by two or more donors. Raw reads were error-corrected and collapsed into unique sequences with a nearest-neighbor algorithm that merged closely related sequences to remove PCR and sequencing errors. CDR3 sequences were aligned to IMGT reference sequences to assign V, D and J gene segments. For a sequence to be retained, at least a six-nucleotide match to both a V gene segment and a J gene segment was required. A rearrangement counted as productive if the CDR3 had no stop codons and remained in frame with V and J, and every other rearrangement counted as non-productive. CDR3 was defined according to IMGT convention as the region running from the second conserved V-encoded cysteine to the conserved J-encoded phenylalanine. The earlier analysis of 500 to 600 of the donors excluded sequences that lacked an unambiguous match to a single V gene segment. In an earlier analysis of several hundred of the donors, V segments were called functional above 56.7% productive rearrangements and were called segregating when the between-donor standard deviation exceeded 5%. A statistical classification framework was built for diagnosing cytomegalovirus status from the catalog of TCR beta chain sequences. In a later analysis, TCR nucleotide sequences were compared against IMGT/GENE-DB human TR gene sequences so that V and J genes could be assigned. In a later analysis, CDR3 sequences and most-parsimonious VDJ recombination scenarios were assigned using the TCRdist pipeline. In a later analysis, each TCR beta chain was defined by its CDR3 amino acid sequence together with its V-gene family, and reads lacking a unique V-gene family were excluded. As a way to deal with suspected cross-contamination and a sequencing artifact, a later analysis dropped 640 or so nucleotide sequences that were highly shared and had low generation probability. In a later analysis, a clonal expansion index for each public chain was calculated from normalized within-repertoire ranks of inferred template counts. In a later analysis, generation probabilities were computed with a VDJ recombination model fitted to out-of-frame rearrangements, and the resulting probabilities were checked against IGoR. A later analysis scored TCR-TCR, TCR-HLA and TCR-CMV co-occurrence with hypergeometric tests, applying a repertoire-size bias correction to TCR pairs. To estimate false discovery rates, a later analysis permuted the HLA or CMV assignments 20 times. In a later analysis, co-occurring TCRs were grouped with DBSCAN, and TCRdist sequence similarity was added when clustering was performed within HLA-allele-positive subsets. Repertoires with fewer than 30,000 or more than 120,000 public chains were left out of co-occurrence clustering, as were five repertoires with anomalous nucleotide sharing. Entries here come from immuneACCESS through TCRdb and include only in-frame sequences with V and J called. Some clones fail to appear in such tables; in the studies checked, an unresolved V gene covers under half of the shortfall, and the cause of the remainder is unknown. The D gene and trimming were derived from the DNA, and the V and J assignments and clone size from that table. In all, the sample holds over 200,000 clones, and 70% to 85% of those were seen once. Clones ranked in the top ten supply roughly 2.5% of the sample.

The CDR3 covers 14 residues, taking in both the cysteine and the phenylalanine. CDR3 DNA only is kept here, 42 bases in frame from base 1. From a lookup of the germline V gene, CDR1 and CDR2 are SGHRS and YFSETQ. Trimming takes 4 bases off V and 4 bases off J; junction bases not matched to a gene: 5. In the case of this clone: The antigen it recognizes is unknown. No much larger clonotype is one base removed from it; base qualities were not supplied.

The cohort consisted of more than 650 healthy bone marrow donors. All cohort members were sampled while nominally healthy, although unrecorded immune exposures were likely present. The donor was CMV seropositive and belonged to the group of 270 or so seropositive cohort members. Each donor provided a peripheral blood sample, and peripheral blood mononuclear cells were used for TCR beta sequencing. Genomic DNA was extracted from the blood cell samples with the Qiagen DNeasy Blood Extraction Kit. The sample consisted of PBMCs. The receptor comes from a woman aged 55-70 years in good health and CMV-seropositive. Here the chain combines TRBV5-1 and TRBJ2-7; TRBD1 matches 10 bases in the middle. The CDR3 is CASSSQGQGYEQYF. The sequenced DNA is TGCGCCAGCAGCAGTCAGGGACAGGGGTACGAGCAGTACTTC.